Each of the 29 T cell receptor beta chains below was sequenced from the same sample in a study of T cells in Graves' hyperthyroidism and ophthalmopathy (dated 2019 in TCRdb). Library preparation employed multiplex PCR. Sequencing was performed on an Illumina HiSeq 2000. Amplification of TCR beta CDR3 regions was carried out from RNA transcripts. For the first round of RT-PCR on the TCR CDR3, the HTBI primer set was used together with the Qiagen OneStep RT-PCR kit. TCRdb passed the public sequencing reads through fastp at Q25 and MiXCR, retaining productive beta sequences. Each entry is one CDR3 protein sequence, shown with its most common DNA and genes. Counted in this sample were 300,000 to 450,000 distinct CDR3 sequences; about 15% of them appeared once. The ten largest clones add up to almost 35% of the sample. The sequencing input was blood. The source is a woman aged 30 to 39 with Graves' hyperthyroidism that later progressed to Graves' ophthalmopathy.

This clonotype was found many times. V and J are TRBV6-1 and TRBJ1-4; D gene uncertain. The CDR3 covers 13 residues. The V and J ends lost 6 bases and 8 bases respectively, with 13 bases between them. The germline CDR1 and CDR2 sequences are MNHNS and SASEGT. CDR3 region: CASRRSSREKLFF. CDR3 DNA: TGTGCCAGCAGGCGATCGAGTAGGGAAAAACTGTTTTTT.

This clonotype has at least ten counts. V usage is TRBV12-5 and J usage is TRBJ2-5; D might be TRBD1 (6 bases). Between the trimmed V and J ends, which lost 5 bases and 4 bases, there was a span of 14 bases. The CDR3 runs 14 residues. Germline CDR1 and CDR2: LGHNT and FRNRAP. DNA of the CDR3: TGTGCTAGTGGTGCGGCAGGGGTCTCAGAGACCCAGTACTTC. Protein sequence: CASGAAGVSETQYF.

This clonotype occurred many times. The gene calls are TRBV11-1 and TRBJ1-2; D is perhaps TRBD1 (5 bases). With 3 bases removed from V and 7 bases from J, the gap between germline ends came to 12 bases. The CDR3 runs to 13 residues. Germline CDR1 and CDR2: SGHAT and FQDESV (reference sequence). The CDR3 nucleotides read TGTGCCAGCAGCTTCGCAGGGTTGGCTGGCTACACCTTC. Amino acid sequence: CASSFAGLAGYTF.

V gene TRBV19 combines with J gene TRBJ1-1; D is perhaps TRBD1 (5 bases). CDR1 is LNHDA, CDR2 SQIVND, per germline (reference sequence). The V and J ends lost 7 bases and 3 bases respectively, with 24 bases between them. This CDR3 is 17 amino acids long. In nucleotides, the CDR3 is TGTGCCAGTACCAAGTTAAGGGGTGTTAGTGAGGACACTGAAGCTTTCTTT. It encodes CASTKLRGVSEDTEAFF.

In its sample, this clonotype was seen a few times. The chain recombines TRBV18 with TRBJ2-5; D not resolved. The germline V gene encodes CDR1 KGHSH and CDR2 LQKENI. The CDR3 consists of 14 residues. Trimming cost V 2 bases and J 3 bases, with 10 bases left between them. The CDR3 sequence is CASSPRVTEETQYF. For the CDR3, the DNA is TGTGCCAGCTCACCAAGGGTAACAGAAGAGACCCAGTACTTC. The whole variable domain, filled in from reference TRBV18 and TRBJ2-5, reads NAGVMQNPRHLVRRRGQEARLRCSPMKGHSHVYWYRQLPEEGLKFMVYLQKENIIDESGMPKERFSAEFPKEGPSILRIQQVVRGDSAAYFCASSPRVTEETQYFGPGTRLLVL.

The chain joins TRBV30 to TRBJ2-1; 7 bases agree with TRBD2. Germline V gene data show CDR1 as GTSNPN and CDR2 as SVGIG (reference sequence). V shed 4 bases, J shed 2 bases, and the junction held 5 bases outside the gene matches. The CDR3 extends over 14 amino acids. The CDR3 DNA follows: TGTGCCTGGATACCGGCGGGAGCCTACAATGAGCAGTTCTTC. Its translation: CAWIPAGAYNEQFF.

CDR3 coding DNA: TGTGCCAGCAGTCAGAGAGCTAGCGGCAATGAGCAGTTCTTC. Translation gives CASSQRASGNEQFF. This chain uses TRBV12-3 or TRBV12-4 with TRBJ2-1, with 7 bases fitting TRBD2. Trimming took 5 bases from V and 6 from J; bases not matched to a gene: 7. CDR3 length: 14 residues.

A remark on this clonotype: This may stem from a read error, because a much larger clone lies one nucleotide away. This rearrangement joins TRBV7-9 to TRBJ1-1; no reliable D call. The CDR3 has 14 amino acids. Germline-derived CDR1 and CDR2 are SEHNR and FQNEAQ (reference sequence). The chain's CDR3 is CASSLEQTYTGAFF. The CDR3 DNA sequence: TGTGCCAGCAGCTTAGAACAGACCTACACTGGAGCTTTCTTT.

This clonotype was picked up a small number of times. The rearrangement joins TRBV30 to TRBJ1-3; D gene ambiguous. Germline V gene data show CDR1 as GTSNPN and CDR2 as SVGIG (reference sequence). The V end was cut by 6 bases, the J end by 0 bases, with 12 bases between. This CDR3 has 14 amino acids. The CDR3 DNA follows: TGTGCCTGTCTAGAGGGATACTCTGGAAACACCATATATTTT. Translating gives CACLEGYSGNTIYF.

This clonotype was seen repeatedly, ten times or more. J is TRBJ1-1 and V is TRBV5-1, with no clear D. The CDR3 length is 13 residues. Germline lookup yields CDR1 SGHRS and CDR2 YFSETQ. The ends were cut back, 4 bases at V and 7 bases at J, with 14 bases in the middle. CDR3 amino acids: CASSPHGSREAFF. In nucleotides, the CDR3 is TGCGCCAGCAGCCCTCACGGGTCCCGTGAAGCTTTCTTT.

The chain couples TRBV5-6 to TRBJ1-1; D remains ambiguous. CDR3 length: 16 amino acids. Germline values: CDR1 SGHDT, CDR2 YYEEEE. V was clipped by 0 bases and J by 8 bases, with 20 bases between them. The CDR3 DNA reads as TGTGCCAGCAGCTTGGGGGTAGGACTCGCAGTGGGCGAAGCTTTCTTT. Its translation is CASSLGVGLAVGEAFF.

Ten or more counts support this clonotype. This chain connects TRBV6-1 to TRBJ2-5; possibly TRBD1 or TRBD2 for D (6 bases each). V was cut by 5 bases and J by 4 bases, with 14 bases left in between. This CDR3 is built from 14 residues. Germline V gene lookup returns CDR1 MNHNS and CDR2 SASEGT. The CDR3 spells CASSTTGARETQYF. CDR3 coding DNA: TGTGCCAGCAGTACCACGGGGGCTCGAGAGACCCAGTACTTC.

This clonotype was seen a handful of times. This sequence joins TRBV5-1 and TRBJ2-7; TRBD1 matches 10 bases. V lost 2 bases and J lost 4; bases outside the gene matches: 6. The V gene's germline CDR1 is SGHRS and CDR2 YFSETQ. The CDR3 is made up of 15 amino acids. The CDR3 DNA reads TGCGCCAGCAGCTTCCTCGGGACAGGGGCTTACGAGCAGTACTTC. Its translation is CASSFLGTGAYEQYF.

This clonotype has a count of ten or more. This chain joins TRBV28 and TRBJ2-3; 8 positions match TRBD2. The J segment lost 1 base and the V segment lost 7 bases, leaving 4 bases of the junction unmatched. Germline CDR1 and CDR2: MDHEN and SYDVKM. This CDR3 is 14 amino acids long. The CDR3 protein is CASKLLAGTDTQYF. CDR3 bases: TGTGCCAGCAAACTACTAGCGGGCACAGATACGCAGTATTTT.

This clonotype was detected many times. The chain uses TRBV11-2 and TRBJ2-3; unclear D gene. The germline V gene encodes CDR1 SGHAT and CDR2 FQNNGV. V was trimmed by 5 bases and J by 7 bases, leaving 7 bases between them. CDR3 length: 11 residues. Here the CDR3 DNA reads TGTGCCAGCAGCCTATACTATACGCAGTATTTT. It yields the protein CASSLYYTQYF.

In this sample, this clonotype turned up many times. The genes are TRBV19 and TRBJ2-7, with D possibly being TRBD2 (7 bases). The V end lost 6 bases, the J end lost 2 bases, and 29 bases lay between the germline ends. The length of the CDR3 is 19 residues. CDR1 LNHDA and CDR2 SQIVND come from the germline V gene (reference sequence). CDR3: CASSTQDSASGKGAYEQYF. The CDR3 bases are TGTGCCAGTAGCACCCAGGACAGCGCTAGCGGAAAGGGTGCCTACGAGCAGTACTTC.

This clonotype appeared many times. This rearrangement joins TRBV30 to TRBJ1-5; perhaps TRBD1 as D (6 bases). The CDR3 is 12 amino acids. Looked up from germline, CDR1 is GTSNPN and CDR2 is SVGIG (reference sequence). V was cut by 4 bases and J by 6 bases, with 10 bases left in between. The CDR3 DNA is TGTGCCTGGAAGTCAGGGGTTCAGCCCCAGCATTTT. Encoded protein: CAWKSGVQPQHF.

This clonotype occurred many times. The V and J genes are TRBV6-1 and TRBJ2-1; D remains unclear. From germline, CDR1 is MNHNS and CDR2 SASEGT. V was trimmed by 7 bases and J by 8 bases, leaving 15 bases between them. CDR3 length equals 13 residues. The CDR3 coding sequence is TGTGCCAGCACCCGGACCGCGTCCGATGAGCAGTTCTTC. This codes for CASTRTASDEQFF.

The sample holds a few counts of this clonotype. The chain has TRBV19 and TRBJ2-1, with no clear D. The CDR3 has 11 amino acids. CDR1 is LNHDA and CDR2 is SQIVND in the germline V gene (reference sequence). Deletions cut 3 bases from V and 4 bases from J, with 1 base between. The CDR3 is CASSMYNEQFF. The CDR3 DNA is TGTGCCAGTAGTATGTACAATGAGCAGTTCTTC. Supplemented by reference TRBV19 and TRBJ2-1, the full variable domain reads DGGITQSPKYLFRKEGQNVTLSCEQNLNHDAMYWYRQDPGQGLRLIYYSQIVNDFQKGDIAEGYSVSREKKESFPLTVTSAQKNPTAFYLCASSMYNEQFFGPGTRLTVL.

This clonotype has a count of ten or more. A read error may account for a junction end that differs from germline. The chain recombines TRBV5-1 with TRBJ2-7, with D tentatively TRBD1 (6 bases). This CDR3 has 13 residues. Germline loops: CDR1 SGHRS, CDR2 YFSETQ. CDR3 nucleotides: TGTGCCAGCAGCCTCGGACAGTTCTACGAGCAGTACTTC. Encoded protein: CASSLGQFYEQYF.

This clonotype was seen many times. J is TRBJ1-6 and V is TRBV10-3, with D perhaps matching TRBD1 (5 bases). V lost 3 bases to trimming and J lost 7 bases, with 13 bases between them. Looked up from germline, CDR1 is ENHRY and CDR2 is SYGVKD. The CDR3 contains 15 residues. The chain's CDR3 is CAISDGGVWNSPLHF. CDR3 bases: TGTGCCATCAGTGATGGGGGGGTTTGGAATTCACCCCTCCACTTT.

This clonotype was observed many times. The genes are TRBV6-1 and TRBJ2-2; 8 bases are shared with TRBD2. CDR1 and CDR2 from the germline V gene are MNHNS and SASEGT. This CDR3 has 15 residues. V lost 6 bases, J lost 1 base, and 4 bases stayed unmatched. For the CDR3, the DNA is TGTGCCAGCAGGTCCGGGACTAGGAACACCGGGGAGCTGTTTTTT. It translates to CASRSGTRNTGELFF.

In this sample, this clonotype turned up many times. This chain links TRBV6-1 with TRBJ2-6; D remains ambiguous. Between the trimmed V and J ends, which lost 2 bases and 0 bases, there was a span of 14 bases. Germline CDR1 and CDR2: MNHNS and SASEGT. CDR3 length: 18 amino acids. In DNA form, the CDR3 reads TGTGCCAGCAGTGAATTTGAATGGCTTTACTCTGGGGCCAACGTCCTGACTTTC. Encoded protein: CASSEFEWLYSGANVLTF.

This chain uses TRBV18 with TRBJ1-1, with 8 bases lining up with TRBD1. Trimming at V came to 8 bases and at J to 2 bases, leaving 13 bases not matched to a gene. The germline CDR1 and CDR2 sequences are KGHSH and LQKENI. The CDR3 runs to 16 residues. CDR3 sequence: CASSQRVQGGNTEAFF. The CDR3 DNA reads as TGTGCCAGCAGTCAAAGAGTACAGGGGGGTAACACTGAAGCTTTCTTT.

This clonotype has ten or more counts. V is TRBV6-1 and J is TRBJ2-3; TRBD2 matches 13 bases. V was clipped by 3 bases and J by 0 bases; unmatched bases: 6. The CDR3 contains 18 residues. Germline values: CDR1 MNHNS, CDR2 SASEGT. The CDR3 loop is CASSDGLAGASSTDTQYF. The CDR3 bases are TGTGCCAGCAGTGACGGACTAGCGGGAGCCTCTAGCACAGATACGCAGTATTTT.

Ten or more counts support this clonotype. The chain carries TRBV5-6 and TRBJ1-1; D gene unclear. Trimming left V 3 bases short and J 6 bases short, with 9 bases between. CDR1 and CDR2 (germline): SGHDT, YYEEEE. The CDR3 loop spans 12 amino acids. The CDR3 bases are TGTGCCAGCAGCTCCTCGTGGGCTGAAGCTTTCTTT. Translated: CASSSSWAEAFF.

This clonotype came up many times. The V call is TRBV2, the J call TRBJ1-2; D is perhaps TRBD1 (6 bases). Between the trimmed V and J ends, which lost 3 bases and 6 bases, there was a span of 11 bases. Germline V gene lookup returns CDR1 SNHLY and CDR2 FYNNEI. CDR3 length equals 13 residues. The CDR3 coding sequence is TGTGCCAGCAGTGATCGGGACATAGATGGCTACACCTTC. This encodes CASSDRDIDGYTF.

Ten or more counts support this clonotype. The rearrangement uses TRBV12-3 or TRBV12-4 and TRBJ1-5; 7 bases agree with TRBD1. The V segment lost 5 bases and the J segment 3 bases; nucleotides outside the gene matches: 7. This CDR3 has 15 amino acids. CDR3 DNA sequence: TGTGCCAGCAGTCGGACAGGACCATACAATCAGCCCCAGCATTTT. It specifies CASSRTGPYNQPQHF.

This clonotype was seen ten or more times. V is TRBV11-2 and J is TRBJ1-1; D remains unclear. The CDR3 has 15 residues. V lost 2 bases and J 1 base, leaving 11 bases between the germline ends. Germline-derived CDR1 and CDR2 are SGHAT and FQNNGV. CDR3 in amino acids: CASSLWRGANTEAFF. The CDR3, as DNA: TGTGCCAGCAGCTTATGGCGGGGAGCGAACACTGAAGCTTTCTTT.